One sample yielded the 15 T cell receptor beta chains listed below, sequenced in a study of T cells in localized non-small cell lung cancer. TCRdb's copy holds only in-frame clones and misses some; the assay was immunoSEQ multiplex PCR. The top ten clones hold just under 20% of a sample with about 59,000 clones, about 89% of them seen once. The specimen was peripheral blood, collected before any cancer treatment. The receptors originated from a man aged 35 to 70 with stage I lung adenocarcinoma.

The chain has TRBV30 and TRBJ2-3, with no clear D. The CDR3 covers 12 residues. Per germline, CDR1 GTSNPN and CDR2 SVGIG (reference sequence). Trimming stripped 3 bases from V and 6 bases from J, with 10 bases between. Written as DNA, the CDR3 is TGTGCCTGGAGGGCGTCGCGGGATACGCAGTATTTT. Translated: CAWRASRDTQYF. The complete variable domain, with remaining parts taken from reference TRBV30 and TRBJ2-3, reads SQTIHQWPATLVQPVGSPLSLECTVEGTSNPNLYWYRQAAGRGLQLLFYSVGIGQISSEVPQNLSASRPQDRQFILSSKKLLLSDSGFYLCAWRASRDTQYFGPGTRLTVL.

The chain carries TRBV6-1 and TRBJ2-2, with a weak D call TRBD2 (6 bases). The V gene's germline CDR1 is MNHNS and CDR2 SASEGT. V was trimmed by 1 base and J by 3 bases, leaving 6 bases between them. The CDR3 spans 14 residues. The CDR3 bases are TGTGCCAGCAGTGAAGGACTAGACACCGGGGAGCTGTTTTTT. Its protein product is CASSEGLDTGELFF.

The genes are TRBV7-2 and TRBJ1-5, with TRBD1 as a possible D gene (5 bases). This CDR3 is 15 amino acids long. Germline-derived CDR1 and CDR2 are SGHTA and FQGNSA. The germline V and J ends were trimmed by 1 base and 0 bases, with 7 bases remaining between them. The CDR3 DNA follows: TGTGCCAGCAGCTTAGAGGGGTATAGCAATCAGCCCCAGCATTTT. Translating gives CASSLEGYSNQPQHF. Full variable domain (rest looked up from reference TRBV7-2 and TRBJ1-5): GAGVSQSPSNKVTEKGKDVELRCDPISGHTALYWYRQSLGQGLEFLIYFQGNSAPDKSGLPSDRFSAERTGGSVSTLTIQRTQQEDSAVYLCASSLEGYSNQPQHFGDGTRLSIL.

The rearrangement uses TRBV9 and TRBJ2-1; 11 bases align to TRBD2. CDR3 length: 15 amino acids. The ends lost 0 bases at V and 5 bases at J; junction bases unmatched: 1. Germline lookup yields CDR1 SGDLS and CDR2 YYNGEE. In DNA form, the CDR3 reads TGTGCCAGCAGCGTAGCACTAGCGGGAGACAATGAGCAGTTCTTC. Protein product: CASSVALAGDNEQFF.

This chain links TRBV7-2 with TRBJ2-7, with 8 positions matching TRBD2. The germline gives CDR1 SGHTA, CDR2 FQGNSA. V was pared by 3 bases and J by 2 bases, with 6 bases of the junction left unmatched. CDR3 length: 15 residues. The CDR3 bases are TGTGCCAGCAGCTTGATTAGCGGGGATACCTACGAGCAGTACTTC. The encoded protein is CASSLISGDTYEQYF.

The chain recombines TRBV6-5 with TRBJ2-7, with 9 bases that match TRBD1. V shed 6 bases, J shed 2 bases, and the junction held 5 bases outside the gene matches. CDR3 length: 14 amino acids. The V gene's germline CDR1 is MNHEY and CDR2 SVGAGI. Here the CDR3 reads CASRGTGTAYEQYF. The DNA of the CDR3 is TGTGCCAGCAGGGGGACAGGGACAGCCTACGAGCAGTACTTC.

The gene calls are TRBV5-6 and TRBJ1-5, with D perhaps TRBD1 (6 bases). This CDR3 is 14 amino acids long. V was clipped by 7 bases and J by 2 bases, with 13 bases between them. Per germline, CDR1 SGHDT and CDR2 YYEEEE. The DNA for the CDR3 is TGTGCCAGCGGTCGGAGGGGGGGCAATCAGCCCCAGCATTTT. Translation: CASGRRGGNQPQHF.

The CDR3 sequence is CASSGGTPGMDTEAFF. The CDR3 DNA sequence: TGTGCCAGCAGCGGCGGGACTCCGGGGATGGACACTGAAGCTTTCTTT. The V gene is TRBV7-8, the J gene TRBJ1-1; maybe TRBD1 (5 bases). The CDR3 has 16 residues. V was clipped by 5 bases and J by 3 bases, with 19 bases between them. Germline CDR1 SGHVS, CDR2 FQNEAQ.

This clone showed up just once. The V and J genes are TRBV6-6 and TRBJ1-5; 9 nucleotides agree with TRBD1. J gave up 5 bases and V 6 bases, and 8 bases lay outside the gene matches. The CDR3 runs to 15 residues. Looked up from germline, CDR1 is MNHNY and CDR2 is SVGAGI (reference sequence). The CDR3 protein is CASSARTGADQPQHF. For the CDR3, the DNA is TGTGCCAGCAGCGCCCGGACAGGGGCCGATCAGCCCCAGCATTTT.

The table lists this clone with a few counts. This rearrangement joins TRBV2 to TRBJ1-5; D gene ambiguous. The germline CDR1 and CDR2 sequences are SNHLY and FYNNEI. With 4 bases removed from V and 4 bases from J, the gap between germline ends came to 8 bases. CDR3 length: 13 amino acids. The CDR3 nucleotides are TGTGCCAGCAGTGTTACGTGGAATCAGCCCCAGCATTTT. Translated: CASSVTWNQPQHF.

The chain employs TRBV5-5 and TRBJ2-5; D gene uncertain. Trimming removed 0 bases at V and 4 bases at J, with 10 bases between. The CDR3 covers 14 residues. Germline values: CDR1 SGHKS, CDR2 YYEKEE (reference sequence). The chain's CDR3 is CASSLAVTAETQYF. Here the CDR3 DNA reads TGTGCCAGCAGCTTGGCTGTGACGGCAGAGACCCAGTACTTC.

Only one count was recorded for this clone. J is TRBJ2-3 and V is TRBV5-1; tentatively, D is TRBD1 (5 bases). The CDR3 consists of 14 residues. V shed 4 bases and J shed 5 bases, with 14 bases lying between them. Germline loops: CDR1 SGHRS, CDR2 YFSETQ. The CDR3 sequence: CASSRSQGRDTQYF. In DNA, the CDR3 is TGCGCCAGCAGCCGGAGTCAGGGCCGAGATACGCAGTATTTT.

Concerning this clone: The sample carries other DNA sequences with the same CDR3. The rearrangement uses TRBV27 and TRBJ2-1; possible D gene TRBD1, 6 bases. The CDR3 sequence is 15 residues long. The germline V and J ends were trimmed by 3 bases and 1 base, with 10 bases remaining between them. Germline V CDR1 and CDR2: MNHEY, SMNVEV (reference sequence). The CDR3 DNA is TGTGCCAGCAGTTTGTCGCAGGGGTCCTACAATGAGCAGTTCTTC. Protein sequence: CASSLSQGSYNEQFF.

The chain combines TRBV27 with TRBJ2-3; D is unresolved. Trimming shortened V by 6 bases and J by 2 bases, and 9 bases separated the two germline ends. The germline CDR1 and CDR2 sequences are MNHEY and SMNVEV (reference sequence). The CDR3 covers 13 residues. The CDR3 DNA sequence: TGTGCCAGCAGCACCGCGAACACAGATACGCAGTATTTT. As protein: CASSTANTDTQYF.

This clone was detected only once. The chain couples TRBV7-3 to TRBJ2-7; D is undetermined. This CDR3 spans 13 amino acids. The ends were cut back, 5 bases at V and 6 bases at J, with 14 bases in the middle. Germline V gene lookup returns CDR1 SGHTA and CDR2 FQGTGA. DNA for the CDR3: TGTGCCAGCAGCGCCAACCCAGATTCCGAGCAGTACTTC. It translates to CASSANPDSEQYF.